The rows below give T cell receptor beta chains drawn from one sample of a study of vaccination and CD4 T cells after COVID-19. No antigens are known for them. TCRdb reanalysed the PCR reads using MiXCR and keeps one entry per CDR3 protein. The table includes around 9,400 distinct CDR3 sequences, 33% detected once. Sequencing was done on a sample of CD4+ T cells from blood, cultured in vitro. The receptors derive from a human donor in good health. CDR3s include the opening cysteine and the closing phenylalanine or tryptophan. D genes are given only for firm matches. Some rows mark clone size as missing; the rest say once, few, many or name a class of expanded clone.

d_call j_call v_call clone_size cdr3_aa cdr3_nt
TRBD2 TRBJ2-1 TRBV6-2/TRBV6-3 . CASSPGLAGHTEQFF TGTGCCAGCAGTCCGGGACTAGCGGGACATACTGAGCAGTTCTTC
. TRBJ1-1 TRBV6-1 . CASKLDRGTEAFF TGTGCCAGCAAATTGGATCGAGGGACTGAAGCTTTCTTT
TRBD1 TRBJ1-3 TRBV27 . CASSLTRTGGPGNTIYF TGTGCCAGCAGTTTAACCCGGACAGGGGGGCCTGGAAACACCATATATTTT
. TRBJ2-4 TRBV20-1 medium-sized CSAREGSGLAKNIQYF TGCAGTGCTAGAGAGGGGAGCGGGTTAGCCAAAAACATTCAGTACTTC
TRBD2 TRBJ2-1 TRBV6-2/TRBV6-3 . CASSNPRISGASYNEQFF TGTGCCAGCAGTAACCCTCGAATTAGCGGGGCCTCCTACAATGAGCAGTTCTTC
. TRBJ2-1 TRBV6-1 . CASRTNNEQFF TGTGCCAGCAGAACCAACAATGAGCAGTTCTTC
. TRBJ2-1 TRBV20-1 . CSARVPRRGNEQFF TGCAGTGCTAGAGTTCCAAGAAGGGGGAATGAGCAGTTCTTC
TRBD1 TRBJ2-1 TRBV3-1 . CASSPAGGRYNEQFF TGTGCCAGCAGCCCCGCAGGGGGCCGCTACAATGAGCAGTTCTTC
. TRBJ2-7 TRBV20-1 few CSASWGPSGSWYF TGCAGTGCTAGCTGGGGGCCTAGCGGAAGTTGGTACTTC
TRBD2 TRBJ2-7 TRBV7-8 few CASSRREGAAYEQYF TGTGCCAGCAGCCGGCGGGAGGGGGCCGCCTACGAGCAGTACTTC
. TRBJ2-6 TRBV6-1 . CAASPPGANVLTF TGTGCCGCCTCCCCCCCCGGGGCCAACGTCCTGACTTTC
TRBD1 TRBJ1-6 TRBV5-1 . CASSLAGQYNSPLHF TGCGCCAGCAGCTTGGCGGGACAGTATAATTCACCCCTCCACTTT
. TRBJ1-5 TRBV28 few CASTLSLRDPNQPQHF TGTGCCAGCACCCTTTCACTCCGGGACCCCAATCAGCCCCAGCATTTT
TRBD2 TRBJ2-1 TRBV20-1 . CSARSSGSQLEQFF TGCAGTGCCCGATCTAGCGGGAGTCAGCTTGAGCAGTTCTTC
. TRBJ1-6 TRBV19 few CATRTANSPLHF TGTGCCACCAGGACAGCTAATTCACCCCTCCACTTT
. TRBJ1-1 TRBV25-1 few CASRNPGQNTEAFF TGTGCCAGCAGGAACCCGGGACAGAACACTGAAGCTTTCTTT
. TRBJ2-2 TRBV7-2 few CASSLRIGDQGPGELFF TGTGCCAGCAGCTTAAGGATCGGGGACCAAGGGCCCGGGGAGCTGTTTTTT
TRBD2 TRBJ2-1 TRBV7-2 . CASSSSGTSTHNEQFF TGTGCCAGCAGCTCGTCCGGGACTAGTACTCACAATGAGCAGTTCTTC
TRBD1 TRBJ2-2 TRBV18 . CASSPRTGADTGELFF TGTGCCAGCTCACCGAGGACAGGGGCCGACACCGGGGAGCTGTTTTTT
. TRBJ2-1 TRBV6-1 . CASSEEWSYNEQFF TGTGCCAGCAGTGAAGAGTGGTCCTACAATGAGCAGTTCTTC
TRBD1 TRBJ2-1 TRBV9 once CASSADRDNEQFF TGTGCCAGCAGCGCCGACAGGGACAATGAGCAGTTCTTC
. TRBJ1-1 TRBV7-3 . CASSLTGGLNTEAFF TGTGCCAGCAGCTTAACCGGGGGACTGAACACTGAAGCTTTCTTT
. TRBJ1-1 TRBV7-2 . CASSLGSGMNTEDFF TGTGCCAGCAGCTTAGGGTCGGGGATGAACACTGAAGATTTCTTT
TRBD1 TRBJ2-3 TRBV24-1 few CATSEQDRGPADTQYF TGTGCCACCAGTGAACAGGACAGGGGTCCCGCAGATACGCAGTATTTT
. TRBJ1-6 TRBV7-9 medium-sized CASSLEQYNSPLHF TGTGCCAGCAGCTTAGAACAGTATAATTCACCCCTCCACTTT
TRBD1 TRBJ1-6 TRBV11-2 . CASSLVPTGLNSPLHF TGTGCCAGCAGCTTAGTCCCGACAGGGTTGAATTCACCCCTCCACTTT
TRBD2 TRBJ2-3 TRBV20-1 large CSARREGRGQYF TGCAGTGCTAGGCGGGAGGGCCGCGGGCAGTATTTT
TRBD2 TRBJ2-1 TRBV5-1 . CASSLGDAGVINEQFF TGCGCCAGCAGCTTGGGGGACGCGGGAGTAATCAATGAGCAGTTCTTC
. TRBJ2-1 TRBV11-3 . CASSRSVLGRTYNEQFF TGTGCCAGCAGCCGGTCGGTCTTAGGTCGGACCTACAATGAGCAGTTCTTC
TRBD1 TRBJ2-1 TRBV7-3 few CASSSPGQPYNEQFF TGTGCCAGCAGCTCCCCGGGACAGCCCTACAATGAGCAGTTCTTC
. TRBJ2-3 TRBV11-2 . CASSLRPISTDTQYF TGTGCCAGCAGCTTAAGACCAATAAGCACAGATACGCAGTATTTT
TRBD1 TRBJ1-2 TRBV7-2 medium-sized CASSTGQGYGYTF TGTGCCAGCAGCACCGGACAGGGCTATGGCTACACCTTC
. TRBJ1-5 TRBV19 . CASSISTGAVSNQPQHF TGTGCCAGTAGTATTTCGACGGGGGCAGTTAGCAATCAGCCCCAGCATTTT
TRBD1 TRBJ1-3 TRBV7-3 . CASAHTTRGDSSGNTIYF TGTGCCAGCGCCCATACAACGAGGGGGGACAGCTCTGGAAACACCATATATTTT
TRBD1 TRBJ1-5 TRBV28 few CASTTGGYQPQHF TGTGCCAGCACCACAGGGGGTTATCAGCCCCAGCATTTT
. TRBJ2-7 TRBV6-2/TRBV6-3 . CASSHRYEQYF TGTGCCAGCAGTCACCGGTACGAGCAGTACTTC
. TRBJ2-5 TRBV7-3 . CASSLTLGVIETQYF TGTGCCAGCAGCTTAACTTTGGGCGTAATAGAGACCCAGTACTTC
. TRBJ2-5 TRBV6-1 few CASSPSRSPRTQYF TGTGCCAGCAGTCCAAGCAGGTCCCCGCGGACCCAGTACTTC
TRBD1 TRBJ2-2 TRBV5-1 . CASDRGSNTGELFF TGCGCCAGTGACAGGGGCTCGAACACCGGGGAGCTGTTTTTT
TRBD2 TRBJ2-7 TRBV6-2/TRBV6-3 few CASGRLAGVEQYF TGTGCCAGCGGGAGACTAGCGGGAGTCGAGCAGTACTTC
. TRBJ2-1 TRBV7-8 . CASSLGARAGTYNEQFF TGTGCCAGCAGCTTAGGGGCGAGGGCGGGTACCTACAATGAGCAGTTCTTC
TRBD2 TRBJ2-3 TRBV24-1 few CATSDLAGTSGKGTQYF TGTGCCACCAGTGATCTGGCCGGGACTAGCGGGAAGGGTACGCAGTATTTT
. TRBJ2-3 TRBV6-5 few CASSWGSPDTQYF TGTGCCAGCAGTTGGGGGAGCCCAGATACGCAGTATTTT
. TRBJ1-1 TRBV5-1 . CASSRGWDTEAFF TGCGCCAGCAGCAGGGGATGGGACACTGAAGCTTTCTTT
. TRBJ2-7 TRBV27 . CASSFAGREAYEQYF TGTGCCAGCAGTTTCGCCGGGAGAGAAGCCTACGAGCAGTACTTC
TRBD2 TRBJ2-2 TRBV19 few CASSIMAASGRGDTGELFF TGTGCCAGTAGTATCATGGCGGCTAGCGGGCGGGGGGACACCGGGGAGCTGTTTTTT
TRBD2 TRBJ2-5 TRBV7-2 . CASSLIHGRGQETQYF TGTGCCAGCAGCTTAATTCACGGGAGGGGCCAAGAGACCCAGTACTTC
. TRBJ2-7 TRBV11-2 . CASSLGQYDYEQYF TGTGCCAGCAGCTTAGGACAGTACGACTACGAGCAGTACTTC
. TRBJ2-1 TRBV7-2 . CASSRGRVSSYNEQFF TGTGCCAGCAGCCGGGGGCGGGTTAGCTCCTACAATGAGCAGTTCTTC
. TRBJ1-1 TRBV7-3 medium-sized CASSMDPNTEAFF TGTGCCAGCAGCATGGACCCGAACACTGAAGCTTTCTTT
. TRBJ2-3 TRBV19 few CASSIDSDGDTQYF TGTGCCAGTAGTATAGATTCAGACGGAGATACGCAGTATTTT
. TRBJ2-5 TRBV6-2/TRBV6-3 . CASSPPVGGETQYF TGTGCCAGCAGTCCCCCCGTGGGAGGTGAGACCCAGTACTTC
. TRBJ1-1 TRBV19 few CASALHMNTEAFF TGTGCCAGTGCGTTACACATGAACACTGAAGCTTTCTTT
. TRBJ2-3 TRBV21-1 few CARDPVRDTQYF TGTGCCAGAGACCCGGTAAGAGATACGCAGTATTTT
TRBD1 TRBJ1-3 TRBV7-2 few CATGTGPTNTIYF TGTGCCACTGGGACAGGGCCAACAAACACCATATATTTT
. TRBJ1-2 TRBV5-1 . CASSLQGEERGYTF TGCGCCAGCAGCTTGCAGGGTGAGGAGCGTGGCTACACCTTC
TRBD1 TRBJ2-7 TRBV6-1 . CASSLETGASYEQYF TGTGCCAGCAGCCTTGAGACAGGGGCCTCCTACGAGCAGTACTTC